This T cell receptor (beta chain) was sequenced during a study of long-term antiretroviral therapy in people with HIV (dated by TCRdb to between 2021 and 2024). For the wider study: The earliest samples were collected roughly a decade before the 2015 WHO recommendation for immediate ART, at a time when ART was usually postponed until CD4 counts fell. About 40% of the roughly 30 participants with HIV were female. Test extractions of a monoclonal T-cell line alongside a few dozen polyclonal samples showed no cross-contamination during QIAcube processing. From fewer than 35 adults with confirmed HIV infection, the cohort provided around 180 cryopreserved PBMC samples, gathered serially across a mean of around six years (range 1-12). A retrospective serial study tested whether changes in peripheral blood TRB repertoire composition and diversity were associated with ART initiation and durable HIV suppression. The full study reports these points: Inferences about post-ART repertoire changes were limited because no data were available on ART adherence, viral resistance or therapy changes. CDR3 length ranges in HIV repertoires were narrower than in controls, and network structure suggested an antigen-experienced repertoire with only a slight naive shift after ART. Because cell numbers in pre-ART samples were limited, unsorted PBMC were profiled instead of sorted CD4+ and CD8+ T cells. Samples dated from the mid-2000s to the late 2010s, and the ART regimens used may be less effective than current ones. Expanded TRB clones identified before ART initiation dominated the repertoire across all time points, though the dominance fluctuated and decreased in many PLHIV after ART. Starting ART was linked to a significant rise in TRB diversity, yet even after long-term ART the diversity remained significantly lower than in transplant donor controls. Owing to limited PBMC availability, only the TCR beta chain was sequenced, without alpha chain pairing.

The immunoSEQ hsTCRB v3.0 assay was used at survey level resolution to sequence the TRB variable region. TRB sequencing targeted a depth of about 40,000-50,000 T-cell genomes per sample. Pooled TRB libraries were sequenced on an Illumina MiSeq with a v3 150-cycle kit. Regarding the original processing steps: Repertoire analysis was performed in R inside a reproducible Nextflow workflow that covered QC, data transformation and analysis. LymphoSeq2, an R package for AIRR-Seq data exploration, was used to implement custom analyses. A few samples that produced fewer than 5000 total TRB sequences were removed, so 150 to 200 HIV repertoires were analyzed. Among the roughly 190 retained HIV repertoires, some 57 were collected before ART initiation and about 130 were collected after ART initiation. Each repertoire was downsampled to 5000 TRB nucleotide sequences, and summary statistics were averaged across 100 downsampling iterations. TRB sequences were retained for analysis only if CDR3 regions of at least seven amino acids were present. A Shannon entropy-derived clonality score and the Gini coefficient were used to measure diversity. In the repertoire networks, any two of the top 5000 CDR3 amino acid sequences were linked whenever the two sequences differed by an edit distance of one. For TRB CDR3 amino acid sequences, GLIPH2 was used to predict antigen specificity groups and MHC restriction. Known CMV, EBV, HIV or tissue antigen associations were flagged by matching CDR3 amino acid sequences against VDJdb and McPAS-TCR. Pre-ART, post-ART and control groups were compared with Wilcoxon signed-rank tests and Holm-Bonferroni correction. The immuneACCESS repertoire file appears here via TCRdb, limited to in-frame rearrangements. These files lack a portion of the clones; in checked studies, under half of the deficit traces to unresolved V genes, and the cause of the others is not known. V, J and clone size reflect that table, while D and trimming were determined from the DNA. The sample includes roughly 25,000 clones, with 83% observed a single time. The ten largest clones take up 20% to 25% of the sample.

Inclusion was restricted to participants for whom at least one PBMC sample before ART initiation and at least two post-ART samples were available. Every participant with HIV received treatment in the United States of America. Before DNA extraction, cryopreserved samples of roughly 0.95-10 million PBMC were thawed and washed. At the time of the earliest PBMC sample for each participant with HIV, ages ranged from about 23 to 60 years. Per participant, PBMC samples came from 1-4 timepoints prior to ART initiation and 2-8 timepoints following ART initiation, for a median of 7 samples. For every participant, serial HIV viral load, CD4+ T-cell count, ART history and demographic data were obtained. A Qiagen kit on a QIAcube was used to extract genomic DNA from unsorted PBMC, with samples processed in batches of 12. Concerning this clone itself: No antigen is known for it. Within one base of it there is no much larger clone, and no base qualities were kept.

Counted from cysteine to phenylalanine, this CDR3 has 16 amino acids. The only DNA kept is the CDR3, 48 bases in frame from the first base. The germline V gene gives CDR1 as SGDLS and CDR2 as YYNGEE. The germline ends are 10 bases apart after V is trimmed by 0 bases and J by 1 base. The chain is encoded by TRBV9 joined to TRBJ2-2, with the D segment possibly TRBD1 or TRBD2, each aligning over 5 bases. The sequence was obtained from a man aged 45-65 years with HIV. The sequencing used unsorted PBMCs, collected 0.4 years after starting antiretroviral therapy. In nucleotide form, the sequence is TGTGCCAGCAGCGTAGCCGGGACCGTGAACACCGGGGAGCTGTTTTTT. It translates as CASSVAGTVNTGELFF.